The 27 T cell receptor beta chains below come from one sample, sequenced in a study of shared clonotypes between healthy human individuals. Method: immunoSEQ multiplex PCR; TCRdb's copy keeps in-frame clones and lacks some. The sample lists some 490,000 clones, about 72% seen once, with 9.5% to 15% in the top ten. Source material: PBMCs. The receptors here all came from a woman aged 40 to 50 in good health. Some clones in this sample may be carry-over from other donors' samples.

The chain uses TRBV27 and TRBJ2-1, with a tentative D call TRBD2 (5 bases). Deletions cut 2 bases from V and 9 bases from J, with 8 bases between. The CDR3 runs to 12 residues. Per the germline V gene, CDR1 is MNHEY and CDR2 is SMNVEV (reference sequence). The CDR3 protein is CASSLKGGEQFF. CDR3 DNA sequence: TGTGCCAGCAGTTTAAAAGGAGGTGAGCAGTTCTTC.

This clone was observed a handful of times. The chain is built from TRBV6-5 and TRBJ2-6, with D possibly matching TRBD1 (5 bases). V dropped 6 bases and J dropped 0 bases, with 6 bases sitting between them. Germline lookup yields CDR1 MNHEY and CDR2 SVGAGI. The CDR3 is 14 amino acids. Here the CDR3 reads CASRQVSGANVLTF. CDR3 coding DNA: TGTGCCAGCAGACAGGTCTCTGGGGCCAACGTCCTGACTTTC.

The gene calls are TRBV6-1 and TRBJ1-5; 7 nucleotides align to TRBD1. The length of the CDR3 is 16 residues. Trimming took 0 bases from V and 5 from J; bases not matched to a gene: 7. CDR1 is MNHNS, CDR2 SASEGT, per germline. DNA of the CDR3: TGTGCCAGCAGTGAAGCCTTTTTAGGGGGCTATCAGCCCCAGCATTTT. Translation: CASSEAFLGGYQPQHF.

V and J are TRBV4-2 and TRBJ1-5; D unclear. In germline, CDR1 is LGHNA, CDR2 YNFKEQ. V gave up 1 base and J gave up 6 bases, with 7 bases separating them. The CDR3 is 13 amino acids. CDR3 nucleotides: TGTGCCAGCAGCCAAGCGGGCACTCAGCCCCAGCATTTT. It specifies CASSQAGTQPQHF.

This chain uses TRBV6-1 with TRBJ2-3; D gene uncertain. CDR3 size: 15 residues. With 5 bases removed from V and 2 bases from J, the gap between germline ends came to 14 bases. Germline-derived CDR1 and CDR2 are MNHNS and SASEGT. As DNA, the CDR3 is TGTGCCAGCAGTCACACAACCTCTTACACAGATACGCAGTATTTT. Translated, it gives CASSHTTSYTDTQYF.

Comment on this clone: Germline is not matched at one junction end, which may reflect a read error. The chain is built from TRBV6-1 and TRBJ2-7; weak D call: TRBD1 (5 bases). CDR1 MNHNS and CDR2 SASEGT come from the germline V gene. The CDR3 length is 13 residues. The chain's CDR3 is CASSEASGHETSF. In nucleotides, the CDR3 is TGTGCCAGCAGTGAAGCCTCCGGACACGAAACCAGCTTC.

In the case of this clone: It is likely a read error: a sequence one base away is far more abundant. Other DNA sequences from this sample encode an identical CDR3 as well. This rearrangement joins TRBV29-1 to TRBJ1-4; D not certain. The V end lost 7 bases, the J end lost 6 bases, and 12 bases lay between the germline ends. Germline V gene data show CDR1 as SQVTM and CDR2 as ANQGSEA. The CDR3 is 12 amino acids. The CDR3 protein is CSAGESDEKLFF. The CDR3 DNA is TGCAGCGCTGGAGAATCAGATGAAAAACTGTTTTTT.

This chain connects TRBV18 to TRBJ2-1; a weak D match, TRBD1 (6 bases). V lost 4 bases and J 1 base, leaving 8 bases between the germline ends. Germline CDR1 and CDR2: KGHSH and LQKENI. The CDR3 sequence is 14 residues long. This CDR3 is CASSHRVSYNEQFF. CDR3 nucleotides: TGTGCCAGCTCACACAGGGTATCCTACAATGAGCAGTTCTTC.

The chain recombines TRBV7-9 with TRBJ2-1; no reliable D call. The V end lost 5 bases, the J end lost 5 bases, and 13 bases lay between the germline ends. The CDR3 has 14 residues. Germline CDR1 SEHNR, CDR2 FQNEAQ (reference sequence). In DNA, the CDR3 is TGTGCCAGCAGCCCAACTCGCAGAAACAATGAGCAGTTCTTC. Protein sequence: CASSPTRRNNEQFF.

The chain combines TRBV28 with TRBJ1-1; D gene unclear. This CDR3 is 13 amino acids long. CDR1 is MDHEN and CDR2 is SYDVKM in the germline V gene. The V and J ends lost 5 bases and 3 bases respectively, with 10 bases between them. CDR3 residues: CASSEQRYTEAFF. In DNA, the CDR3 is TGTGCCAGCAGTGAACAGAGGTACACTGAAGCTTTCTTT. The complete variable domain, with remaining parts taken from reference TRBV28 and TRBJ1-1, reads DVKVTQSSRYLVKRTGEKVFLECVQDMDHENMFWYRQDPGLGLRLIYFSYDVKMKEKGDIPEGYSVSREKKERFSLILESASTNQTSMYLCASSEQRYTEAFFGQGTRLTVV.

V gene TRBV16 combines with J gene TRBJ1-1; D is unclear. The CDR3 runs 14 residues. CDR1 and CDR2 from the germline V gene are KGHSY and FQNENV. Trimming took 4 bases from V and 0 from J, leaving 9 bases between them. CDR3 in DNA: TGTGCCAGCAGCCCACAACTTTTGAACACTGAAGCTTTCTTT. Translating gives CASSPQLLNTEAFF.

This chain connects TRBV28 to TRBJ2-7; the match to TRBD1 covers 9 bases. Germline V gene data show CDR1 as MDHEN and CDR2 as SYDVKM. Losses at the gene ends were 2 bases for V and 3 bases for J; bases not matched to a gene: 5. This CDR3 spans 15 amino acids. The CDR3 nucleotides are TGTGCCAGCAGTTTAGGGGGACAGGGATACTACGAGCAGTACTTC. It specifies CASSLGGQGYYEQYF. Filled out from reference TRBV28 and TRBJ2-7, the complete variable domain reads DVKVTQSSRYLVKRTGEKVFLECVQDMDHENMFWYRQDPGLGLRLIYFSYDVKMKEKGDIPEGYSVSREKKERFSLILESASTNQTSMYLCASSLGGQGYYEQYFGPGTRLTVT.

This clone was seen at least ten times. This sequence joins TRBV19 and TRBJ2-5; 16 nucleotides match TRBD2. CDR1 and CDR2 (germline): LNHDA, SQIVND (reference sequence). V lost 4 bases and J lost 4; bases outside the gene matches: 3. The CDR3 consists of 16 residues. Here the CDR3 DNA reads TGTGCCAGTAGTAGCGGGACTAGCGGGAGGGGAGAGACCCAGTACTTC. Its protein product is CASSSGTSGRGETQYF.

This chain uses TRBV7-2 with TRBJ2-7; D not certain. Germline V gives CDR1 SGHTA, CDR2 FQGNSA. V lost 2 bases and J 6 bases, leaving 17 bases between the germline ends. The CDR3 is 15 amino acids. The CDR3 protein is CASSLFPRLDGEQYF. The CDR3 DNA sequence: TGTGCCAGCAGCTTATTCCCCAGGCTAGATGGCGAGCAGTACTTC.

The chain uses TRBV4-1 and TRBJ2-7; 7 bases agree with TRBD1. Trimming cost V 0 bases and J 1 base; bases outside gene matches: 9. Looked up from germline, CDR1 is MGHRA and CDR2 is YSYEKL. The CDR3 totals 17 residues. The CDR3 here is CASSQDAGQGVSYEQYF. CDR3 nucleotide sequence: TGCGCCAGCAGCCAAGATGCCGGCCAGGGGGTATCCTACGAGCAGTACTTC.

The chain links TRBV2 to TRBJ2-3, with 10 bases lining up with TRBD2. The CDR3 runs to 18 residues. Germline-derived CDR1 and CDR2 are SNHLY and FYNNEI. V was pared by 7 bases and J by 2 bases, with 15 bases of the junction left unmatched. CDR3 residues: CASTLGSGRAETTDTQYF. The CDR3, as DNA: TGTGCCAGCACGCTGGGGAGCGGGAGGGCTGAAACCACAGATACGCAGTATTTT.

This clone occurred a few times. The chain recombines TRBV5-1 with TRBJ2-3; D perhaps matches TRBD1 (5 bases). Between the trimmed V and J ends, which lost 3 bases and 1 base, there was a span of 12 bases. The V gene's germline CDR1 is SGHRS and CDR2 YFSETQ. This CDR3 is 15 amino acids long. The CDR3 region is CASSYGQGGTDTQYF. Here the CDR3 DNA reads TGCGCCAGCAGCTACGGACAAGGAGGCACAGATACGCAGTATTTT.

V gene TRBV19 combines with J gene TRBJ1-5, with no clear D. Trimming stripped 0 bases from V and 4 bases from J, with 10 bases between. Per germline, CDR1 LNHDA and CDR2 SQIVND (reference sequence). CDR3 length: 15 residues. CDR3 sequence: CASSIDGNNNQPQHF. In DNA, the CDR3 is TGTGCCAGTAGTATAGATGGCAACAATAATCAGCCCCAGCATTTT.

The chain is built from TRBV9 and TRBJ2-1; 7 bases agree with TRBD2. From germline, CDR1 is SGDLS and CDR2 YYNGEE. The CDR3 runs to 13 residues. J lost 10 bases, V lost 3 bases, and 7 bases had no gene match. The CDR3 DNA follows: TGTGCCAGCAGCGAGGGGACTACCCGGGAGCAGTTCTTC. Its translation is CASSEGTTREQFF.

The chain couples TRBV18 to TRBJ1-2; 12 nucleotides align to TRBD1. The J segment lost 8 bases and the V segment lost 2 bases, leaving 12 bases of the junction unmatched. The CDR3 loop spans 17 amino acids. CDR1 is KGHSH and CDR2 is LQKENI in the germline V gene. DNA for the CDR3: TGTGCCAGCTCACCATCAGCCGGGACAGGGGGCGTCGAGGGCTACACCTTC. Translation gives CASSPSAGTGGVEGYTF.

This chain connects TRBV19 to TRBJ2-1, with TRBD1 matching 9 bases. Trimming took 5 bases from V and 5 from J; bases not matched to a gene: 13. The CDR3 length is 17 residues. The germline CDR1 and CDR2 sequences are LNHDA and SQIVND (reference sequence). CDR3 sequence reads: CASSSSGTGRGDNEQFF. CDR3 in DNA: TGTGCCAGTAGTTCAAGCGGGACAGGGCGAGGTGACAATGAGCAGTTCTTC.

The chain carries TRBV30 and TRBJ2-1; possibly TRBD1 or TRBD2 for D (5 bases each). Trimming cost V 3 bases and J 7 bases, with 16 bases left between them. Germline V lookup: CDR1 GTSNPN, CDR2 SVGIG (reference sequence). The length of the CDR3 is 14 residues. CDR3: CAWREGDLLNEQFF. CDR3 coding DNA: TGTGCCTGGAGGGAAGGGGACCTTTTGAATGAGCAGTTCTTC. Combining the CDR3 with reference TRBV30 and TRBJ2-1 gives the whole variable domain SQTIHQWPATLVQPVGSPLSLECTVEGTSNPNLYWYRQAAGRGLQLLFYSVGIGQISSEVPQNLSASRPQDRQFILSSKKLLLSDSGFYLCAWREGDLLNEQFFGPGTRLTVL.

The CDR3 sequence is CASSRGGFPTPDEYNEQFF. Written as DNA, the CDR3 is TGTGCCAGCAGCCGGGGGGGGTTTCCGACACCGGACGAGTACAATGAGCAGTTCTTC. This sequence joins TRBV11-2 and TRBJ2-1, with 8 bases lining up with TRBD2. The CDR3 spans 19 residues. Trimming took 5 bases from V and 4 from J; bases not matched to a gene: 19. From germline, CDR1 is SGHAT and CDR2 FQNNGV.

Written as DNA, the CDR3 is TGTGCCAGCTCACCACGGACGGAGAATCAGCCCCAGCATTTT. Translating it yields CASSPRTENQPQHF. The chain couples TRBV18 to TRBJ1-5, with D unresolved. Germline CDR1 KGHSH, CDR2 LQKENI. V was pared by 1 base and J by 4 bases, with 8 bases between. CDR3 size: 14 residues.

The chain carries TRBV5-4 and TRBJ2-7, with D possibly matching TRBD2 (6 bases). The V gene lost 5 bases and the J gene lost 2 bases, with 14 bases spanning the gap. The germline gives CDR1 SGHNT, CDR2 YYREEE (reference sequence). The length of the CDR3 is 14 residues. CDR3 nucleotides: TGTGCCAGCAGTCGGGACTTGCTCACCTACGAGCAGTACTTC. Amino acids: CASSRDLLTYEQYF.

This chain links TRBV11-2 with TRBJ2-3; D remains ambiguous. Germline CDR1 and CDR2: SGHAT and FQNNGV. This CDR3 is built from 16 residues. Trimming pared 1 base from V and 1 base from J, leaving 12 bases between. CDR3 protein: CASSLGAHIGTDTQYF. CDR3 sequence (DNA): TGTGCCAGCAGCTTAGGGGCTCATATAGGCACAGATACGCAGTATTTT. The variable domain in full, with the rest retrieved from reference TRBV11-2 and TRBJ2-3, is EAGVAQSPRYKIIEKRQSVAFWCNPISGHATLYWYQQILGQGPKLLIQFQNNGVVDDSQLPKDRFSAERLKGVDSTLKIQPAKLEDSAVYLCASSLGAHIGTDTQYFGPGTRLTVL.

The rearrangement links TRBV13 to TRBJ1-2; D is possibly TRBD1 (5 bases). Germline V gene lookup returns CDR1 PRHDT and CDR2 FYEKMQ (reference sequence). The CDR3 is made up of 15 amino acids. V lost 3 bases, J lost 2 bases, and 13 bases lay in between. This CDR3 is CASSFGAFGNYGYTF. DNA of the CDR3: TGTGCCAGCAGCTTCGGGGCGTTTGGAAACTATGGCTACACCTTC.